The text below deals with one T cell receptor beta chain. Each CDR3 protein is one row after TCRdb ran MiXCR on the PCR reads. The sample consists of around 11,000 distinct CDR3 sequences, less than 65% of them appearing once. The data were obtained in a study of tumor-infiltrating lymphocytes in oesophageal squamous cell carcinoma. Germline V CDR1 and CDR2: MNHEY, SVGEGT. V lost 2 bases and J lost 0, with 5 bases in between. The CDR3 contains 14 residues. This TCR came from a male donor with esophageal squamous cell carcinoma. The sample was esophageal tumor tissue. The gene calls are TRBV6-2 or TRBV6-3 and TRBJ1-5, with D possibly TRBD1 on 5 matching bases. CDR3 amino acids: CASSYGGSNQPQHF. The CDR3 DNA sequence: TGTGCCAGCAGTTACGGGGGTAGCAATCAGCCCCAGCATTTT.